The present T cell receptor (beta chain) was sequenced within a study of T cells in Graves' hyperthyroidism and ophthalmopathy. Study-level findings and limits: The model forecast ophthalmopathy, anticipating it by a median around 6.5 months before onset.

Researchers amplified the TCR beta CDR3 regions from RNA transcripts. First-round RT-PCR with HTBI primers amplified the TCR CDR3 region. TCRdb reprocessed the multiplex PCR reads with MiXCR, giving one entry per CDR3 protein. The table lists hundreds of thousands of distinct CDR3 sequences, 45% of them singletons. The CDR3 has 14 amino acids. Germline V lookup: CDR1 SEHNR, CDR2 FQNEAQ (reference sequence). Trimming removed 9 bases from V and 6 bases from J, with 21 bases in between. In regard to this clonotype: Antigen specificity is unknown.

This sequence originates from an adult man with Graves' disease, either hyperthyroidism or ophthalmopathy (not recorded which). Sequencing was done on a sample of peripheral blood or thyroid tissue (not recorded which). This chain links TRBV7-9 with TRBJ2-7; TRBD2 is a possible D gene (6 bases). This chain's CDR3 is CASRPRGGFREQYF. CDR3 nucleotide sequence: TGTGCCAGTAGACCCAGAGGAGGGTTTCGCGAGCAGTACTTC.